This TCR beta chain is from a study of immune heterogeneity within non-small cell lung tumors. About the study: Classification of the tumors gave several squamous cell carcinomas, around nine non-squamous carcinomas and 1 not otherwise specified. General study results and limits: Different tumor locations in one patient shared dominant CDR3 beta clonotypes yet harbored unique high-frequency clones. The high-frequency T-cell receptor beta clonotypes mostly did not match up between individual patients.

Notes on this clonotype: What it binds is unknown. At one of its ends the junction is not consistent with the germline gene, which may arise from a read error.

CDR3 length: 17 amino acids. CDR1 MGHRA and CDR2 YSYEKL come from the germline V gene. Multiplex PCR amplified the TCR beta CDR3 region. Its first round ran for around 10 cycles with 32 V and 13 J primers. TCRdb reprocessed the multiplex PCR reads via MiXCR and lists one record per CDR3 protein. The sample consists of fewer than 12,000 distinct CDR3 sequences, 27% of them appearing once. For each sample, template was 600 ng of bulk tumor genomic DNA. Doctors removed several biopsies from each primary tumor during surgery, keeping them far apart. These patients got curative surgery after being newly diagnosed with untreated non-small cell lung cancer. Donor patients had newly diagnosed non-small cell lung cancer and were having surgery with curative intent.

The V and J genes are TRBV4-1 and TRBJ2-3; D is perhaps TRBD2 (5 bases). Sequencing input: lung tumor tissue. This TCR came from a man aged 50 or older with non-small cell lung cancer. The CDR3 DNA follows: TGCGCCAGCACCCAAGAGGAGGTTGGTTTAGGCACAGATACGCAGTATTTT. Its protein product is CASTQEEVGLGTDTQYF.